The 17 T cell receptor beta chains listed next were all sequenced from one sample in a study of T cell responses to AZD1222 COVID-19 vaccine. Repertoires were generated with immunoSEQ multiplex PCR, while TCRdb's copy carries only in-frame clones and drops some. The data show around 89,000 clones, 89% seen once. The source material was peripheral blood, sampled 28 days after the second AZD1222 dose. The receptors come from an adult who received the AZD1222 COVID-19 vaccine.

This clone is medium-sized within its sample. The chain couples TRBV15 to TRBJ1-5; 7 positions agree with TRBD1. Germline V gene sequence: CDR1 LNHNV, CDR2 YYDKDF (reference sequence). This CDR3 region has 16 residues. With 0 bases clipped from V and 0 bases from J, the junction kept 2 bases outside the gene matches. The CDR3 sequence: CATSREQGNSNQPQHF. In DNA form, the CDR3 reads TGTGCCACCAGCAGAGAACAGGGGAATAGCAATCAGCCCCAGCATTTT.

This clone was counted a few times. The chain has TRBV3-1 (or the pseudogene TRBV3-2) and TRBJ2-1; D could derive from TRBD1 or TRBD2 (6 bases each). Germline V CDR1 and CDR2: LGHDT, YNNKEL (reference sequence). Trimming cost V 1 base and J 10 bases, with 23 bases left between them. The CDR3 consists of 17 residues. CDR3 coding DNA: TGTGCCAGCAGCCAAGCAAGAGGGGGGTCAGTAAGACGGGAGCAGTTCTTC. Translation gives CASSQARGGSVRREQFF.

The V call is TRBV5-1, the J call TRBJ1-1, with D perhaps TRBD1 (5 bases). This CDR3 has 14 residues. Germline V CDR1 and CDR2: SGHRS, YFSETQ. Trimming pared 3 bases from V and 1 base from J, leaving 10 bases between. The CDR3 nucleotides read TGCGCCAGCAGCTATCTTGGGACGAACACTGAAGCTTTCTTT. Its protein is CASSYLGTNTEAFF.

This chain joins TRBV6-2 or TRBV6-3 and TRBJ1-1, with 10 bases lining up with TRBD1. Germline V lookup: CDR1 MNHEY, CDR2 SVGEGT. The CDR3 is 15 amino acids. Germline trimming cut 2 bases from V and 5 bases from J; bases unmatched to any gene: 5. The CDR3 loop reads CASSYDRGRWTEAFF. The CDR3 region has the DNA TGTGCCAGCAGTTACGACAGGGGGCGGTGGACTGAAGCTTTCTTT.

The chain has TRBV15 and TRBJ1-2, with 9 bases matching TRBD1. Trimming removed 0 bases from V and 7 bases from J; junction bases left unmatched: 12. The CDR3 is 17 amino acids. Germline values: CDR1 LNHNV, CDR2 YYDKDF (reference sequence). The CDR3: CATSREVSGTGTGGYTF. The CDR3, as DNA: TGTGCCACCAGCAGAGAGGTATCCGGGACAGGGACTGGTGGCTACACCTTC.

This chain connects TRBV7-6 to TRBJ2-7, with D perhaps matching TRBD1 (6 bases). Per the germline V gene, CDR1 is SGHVS and CDR2 is FNYEAQ. The ends were cut back, 8 bases at V and 6 bases at J, with 17 bases in the middle. The CDR3 has 13 residues. CDR3 residues: CASAHKGDPEQYF. CDR3 coding DNA: TGTGCCAGCGCCCACAAGGGGGATCCCGAGCAGTACTTC.

The chain couples TRBV19 to TRBJ2-1; D remains unclear. V lost 8 bases to trimming and J lost 0 bases, with 11 bases between them. Per germline, CDR1 LNHDA and CDR2 SQIVND (reference sequence). There are 14 residues in the CDR3. The CDR3 protein is CASQETSSYNEQFF. In DNA form, the CDR3 reads TGTGCCAGTCAGGAGACGAGCTCCTACAATGAGCAGTTCTTC.

The gene calls are TRBV12-5 and TRBJ2-3, with 7 bases matching TRBD2. The CDR3 totals 16 residues. The trim removed 6 bases at V and 1 base at J, leaving 10 bases unmatched. Germline CDR1 reads LGHNT; CDR2 reads FRNRAP. The CDR3 loop is CASGLRGGAGTDTQYF. CDR3 sequence (DNA): TGTGCTAGTGGGCTCCGGGGAGGGGCCGGCACAGATACGCAGTATTTT.

This chain uses TRBV18 with TRBJ1-1, with D tentatively TRBD1 (6 bases). The CDR3 runs to 13 residues. The germline V and J ends were trimmed by 5 bases and 5 bases, with 12 bases remaining between them. Per the germline V gene, CDR1 is KGHSH and CDR2 is LQKENI. This CDR3 reads CASSGRGWTEAFF. The CDR3 region has the DNA TGTGCCAGCTCAGGCAGGGGTTGGACTGAAGCTTTCTTT.

The V gene is TRBV28, the J gene TRBJ2-2; the match to TRBD1 covers 7 bases. Germline lookup yields CDR1 MDHEN and CDR2 SYDVKM. J lost 6 bases, V lost 9 bases, and 13 bases had no gene match. This CDR3 comprises 15 residues. Here the CDR3 reads CASNPGGRSAGELFF. The CDR3 bases are TGTGCCAGTAACCCAGGGGGACGTTCTGCCGGGGAGCTGTTTTTT.

This chain links TRBV4-3 with TRBJ1-4; D may be TRBD1 (5 bases). The length of the CDR3 is 15 residues. Trimming left V 3 bases short and J 0 bases short, with 8 bases between. Germline lookup yields CDR1 LGHNA and CDR2 YSLEER. The CDR3 coding sequence is TGCGCCAGCAGCCACTGGGACGCAACTAATGAAAAACTGTTTTTT. Its translation: CASSHWDATNEKLFF.

The rearrangement uses TRBV19 and TRBJ1-4; D gene uncertain. The CDR3 spans 15 residues. In germline, CDR1 is LNHDA, CDR2 SQIVND (reference sequence). The V gene lost 4 bases and the J gene lost 3 bases, with 12 bases spanning the gap. CDR3 coding DNA: TGTGCCAGTAGTAGAAAGAGGAACCCTAATGAAAAACTGTTTTTT. Encoded protein: CASSRKRNPNEKLFF.

The chain recombines TRBV13 with TRBJ2-1; D gene uncertain. V shed 2 bases and J shed 5 bases, with 10 bases lying between them. The V gene's germline CDR1 is PRHDT and CDR2 FYEKMQ (reference sequence). This CDR3 is 14 amino acids long. In DNA form, the CDR3 reads TGTGCCAGCAGCTTAATCGGTGGTAACAATGAGCAGTTCTTC. Translated, it gives CASSLIGGNNEQFF.

The chain couples TRBV5-4 to TRBJ2-7; maybe TRBD2 (6 bases). Germline lookup yields CDR1 SGHNT and CDR2 YYREEE (reference sequence). Trimming cost V 0 bases and J 4 bases, with 8 bases left between them. The CDR3 loop spans 13 amino acids. The CDR3 protein is CASSLERVYEQYF. The CDR3 coding sequence is TGTGCCAGCAGCTTGGAGCGGGTTTACGAGCAGTACTTC.

The rearrangement links TRBV9 to TRBJ1-5, with TRBD1 as a possible D gene (6 bases). CDR3 length equals 14 residues. Trimming left V 5 bases short and J 6 bases short, with 15 bases between. Germline CDR1 reads SGDLS; CDR2 reads YYNGEE. For the CDR3, the DNA is TGTGCCAGCAGTTCAAGAGGGGGTGCTCAGCCCCAGCATTTT. It is translated as CASSSRGGAQPQHF.

The CDR3 DNA follows: TGTGCCAGCAGTTACTCTATCAGGGGAGTATTTGGCTACACCTTC. Translated: CASSYSIRGVFGYTF. The V and J genes are TRBV6-5 and TRBJ1-2; perhaps TRBD1 as D (6 bases). CDR1 is MNHEY and CDR2 is SVGAGI in the germline V gene. The CDR3 has 15 residues. V shed 0 bases and J shed 7 bases, with 15 bases lying between them.

Note on this clone: The junction departs from the called germline gene at one end, perhaps through a read error. V and J are TRBV28 and TRBJ2-1; TRBD2 agrees at 8 bases. Germline V gene lookup returns CDR1 MDHEN and CDR2 SYDVKM. The CDR3 extends over 16 amino acids. This CDR3 reads CASSLSGGGASNGQFF. In nucleotides, the CDR3 is TGTGCCAGCAGTTTATCCGGGGGGGGCGCGAGCAATGGGCAGTTCTTC.